Listed here is a single T cell receptor beta chain. The record originates from a study of cytomegalovirus exposure and HLA in healthy donors. Whole-study context: In a later analysis, the 90 to 150 validation repertoires were reported to have used the same platform as the 600 to 700 first-cohort repertoires.

Only in-frame clones appear in the TCRdb table, and some are missing; sequencing was by immunoSEQ multiplex PCR. This sample has roughly 90,000 clones; around 93% occur once, and the top ten carry 1.1%. The CDR3 consists of 15 residues. Trimming took off 4 bases at V and 2 bases at J, with 15 bases between the two ends. CDR1 and CDR2 from the germline V gene are MNHEY and SVGAGI. The source is a woman aged 25-40 years in good health and CMV-seropositive. Sequencing was performed on PBMCs. The rearrangement uses TRBV6-5 and TRBJ2-7, with D perhaps matching TRBD1 (6 bases). DNA for the CDR3: TGTGCCAGCAGTTTCCACAGGGTTCCTCCCTACGAGCAGTACTTC. This gives the protein CASSFHRVPPYEQYF.